This record concerns one T cell receptor (beta chain) sequence. Its specificity is not known. This may stem from a read error, because a much larger clone lies one nucleotide away. This sample is drawn from a study of regulatory T cells in long-lasting Graves disease. Germline loops: CDR1 LNHNV, CDR2 YYDKDF (reference sequence). This CDR3 is 13 amino acids long. Overall study results and limits: Persistent disease samples used TRBV28, TRBJ1-2 and TRBJ2-5 preferentially. Study of thyroid tissue was not done, with only peripheral blood studied. Persistent Graves' patients possessed reduced TCR diversity relative to recently diagnosed ones.

CDR3 regions were amplified by Arm-PCR using iRepertoire HTBI primers to build TCR beta libraries. TCRdb re-called the multiplex PCR reads with MiXCR, one entry per CDR3 protein. There are a few hundred thousand distinct CDR3 sequences in the sample; 23% occur only once, and 26% lies in the top ten. Time point reported: persistent/refractory GD, antithyroid drugs over 5 years with positive TRAb. Researchers made the TCR library from RNA that was extracted from PBMCs. American Thyroid Association guidelines defined how Graves' disease was diagnosed. The clonotype was recovered from a female donor with Graves disease. The sequencing here drew on peripheral blood mononuclear cells (PBMCs), taken when the disease was refractory, from a patient treated with antithyroid drugs. V is TRBV15 and J is TRBJ1-6; the D gene is possibly TRBD1 (5 bases). CDR3 bases: TGTGCCACCAGCGGAGATCGGGGCTCACCCCTCCACTTT. Its protein product is CATSGDRGSPLHF.